Listed below are T cell receptor beta chains from one sample, sequenced in a study of CD8+ T cells in alopecia areata. Clones were sequenced by immunoSEQ multiplex PCR, and TCRdb holds only the in-frame ones, with some missing. This table holds 180,000 or so clones, 58% found once. Sequenced here: CD4+ T cells sorted from blood, sampled at week 24, from a patient treated with tofacitinib. The receptors were sampled from a human donor with alopecia areata. CDR3s include the opening cysteine and the closing phenylalanine or tryptophan. Each record gives: D gene, V gene, clone size, J gene, CDR3 DNA, CDR3 protein. The D gene is left open where the match is weak. Size tells how often a clone was seen (once, few, many) or the class of an expanded clone, and some rows leave it out.

D gene: -
V gene: TRBV7-6
clone size: -
J gene: TRBJ2-5
CDR3 DNA: TGTGCCAGCAGCACTGCGGCCCCGGGCGGGACCCAGTACTTC
CDR3 protein: CASSTAAPGGTQYF

D gene: -
V gene: TRBV6-5
clone size: -
J gene: TRBJ1-1
CDR3 DNA: TGTGCCAGCAGCCGGTCTGGCACTGAAGCTTTCTTT
CDR3 protein: CASSRSGTEAFF

D gene: -
V gene: TRBV23-1
clone size: -
J gene: TRBJ2-5
CDR3 DNA: TGCGCCAGCAGCCTCAATAACTCGCAACAAGAGACCCAGTACTTC
CDR3 protein: CASSLNNSQQETQYF

D gene: -
V gene: TRBV5-4
clone size: -
J gene: TRBJ2-5
CDR3 DNA: TGTGCCAGCAGCCTGTTGGACAGCCAAGAGACCCAGTACTTC
CDR3 protein: CASSLLDSQETQYF

D gene: TRBD2
V gene: TRBV5-1
clone size: -
J gene: TRBJ2-1
CDR3 DNA: TGCGCCAGCAGCTTGGAGCGGGGTGATGAGCAGTTCTTC
CDR3 protein: CASSLERGDEQFF

D gene: TRBD1
V gene: TRBV25-1
clone size: -
J gene: TRBJ2-7
CDR3 DNA: TGTGCCAGCAAAGACAGGGCCAGCTCCTACGAGCAGTACTTC
CDR3 protein: CASKDRASSYEQYF

D gene: TRBD2
V gene: TRBV25-1
clone size: few
J gene: TRBJ2-1
CDR3 DNA: TGTGCCAGCAGCCTTGGGAGGGATGAGCAGTTCTTC
CDR3 protein: CASSLGRDEQFF

D gene: TRBD1
V gene: TRBV29-1
clone size: -
J gene: TRBJ1-1
CDR3 DNA: TGCAGCGTTGTAAGACAGGGGGTGACTGAAGCTTTCTTT
CDR3 protein: CSVVRQGVTEAFF

D gene: -
V gene: TRBV7-2
clone size: -
J gene: TRBJ2-6
CDR3 DNA: TGTGCCAGCAGCTTACTTGGATCATCTGGGGCCAACGTCCTGACTTTC
CDR3 protein: CASSLLGSSGANVLTF

D gene: -
V gene: TRBV5-1
clone size: -
J gene: TRBJ2-1
CDR3 DNA: TGCGCCAGCAGCTTGCGTGGGCCGGTCAATGAGCAGTTCTTC
CDR3 protein: CASSLRGPVNEQFF

D gene: TRBD1
V gene: TRBV5-1
clone size: -
J gene: TRBJ2-7
CDR3 DNA: TGCGCCAGCAGCTCAAAGGGGGACAGGGGGTTCAACGAGCAGTACTTC
CDR3 protein: CASSSKGDRGFNEQYF

D gene: TRBD1
V gene: TRBV5-1
clone size: -
J gene: TRBJ2-1
CDR3 DNA: TGCGCCAGCAGCTTGGCCGCAGGGGGCATCTACAATGAGCAGTTCTTC
CDR3 protein: CASSLAAGGIYNEQFF

D gene: -
V gene: TRBV7-9
clone size: few
J gene: TRBJ1-1
CDR3 DNA: TGTGCCAGCAGCCCCGAACGGCGTGAGGCTTTCTTT
CDR3 protein: CASSPERREAFF

D gene: TRBD1
V gene: TRBV25-1
clone size: -
J gene: TRBJ2-7
CDR3 DNA: TGTGCCAGCAGTCTTACGGGACAGAGCATTTACGAGCAGTACTTC
CDR3 protein: CASSLTGQSIYEQYF

D gene: -
V gene: TRBV28
clone size: once
J gene: TRBJ2-7
CDR3 DNA: TGTGCCAGCAGCACACCTCAGGGTAACGAGCAGTACTTC
CDR3 protein: CASSTPQGNEQYF

D gene: -
V gene: TRBV6-5
clone size: -
J gene: TRBJ1-2
CDR3 DNA: TGTGCCAGCAGAAGAACCGGGACGGAGTATGGCTACACCTTC
CDR3 protein: CASRRTGTEYGYTF